Presented here are 30 T cell receptor beta chains from one specimen sequenced in a study of T cells in Graves' hyperthyroidism and ophthalmopathy. The investigators amplified TCR beta CDR3 regions from RNA transcripts. First-round RT-PCR with HTBI primers amplified the TCR CDR3 region. TCRdb independently ran MiXCR on the multiplex PCR reads; one entry per CDR3 protein. This table has a few hundred thousand distinct CDR3 sequences, about 15% appearing once. The sequenced sample was blood. Receptor source: a woman aged 50 to 60 with Graves' hyperthyroidism.

Comment on this clonotype: The CDR3 does not end in the conserved phenylalanine or tryptophan, so this is likely a read error. The CDR3 DNA is TGTGCCATCAGTGGGGACAGGGGTCAGAACACTGAAGCTTTCCTT. This encodes CAISGDRGQNTEAFL. The J gene is TRBJ1-1, the V gene TRBV10-3; 10 positions agree with TRBD1. The CDR3 contains 15 residues. V gave up 4 bases and J gave up 1 base; unmatched junction bases: 3. CDR1 is ENHRY, CDR2 SYGVKD, per germline.

This clonotype came up a few times. This clone may be a read error of a much larger clone one base away. The missing conserved phenylalanine or tryptophan at the end of this CDR3 makes a read error likely. V gene TRBV28 combines with J gene TRBJ2-7; D remains unclear. From germline, CDR1 is MDHEN and CDR2 SYDVKM. Trimming left V 6 bases short and J 1 base short, with 13 bases between. The CDR3 totals 14 residues. The CDR3 sequence: CASSPQSRSYEQYS. The CDR3 region has the DNA TGTGCCAGCAGCCCCCAGAGCCGTTCCTACGAGCAGTACTCC.

This clonotype was recorded a few times. V gene TRBV12-3 or TRBV12-4 combines with J gene TRBJ1-1; D uncertain. This CDR3 has 12 amino acids. The V and J ends lost 5 bases and 4 bases respectively, with 8 bases between them. The CDR3 spells CASSPVTTEAFF. The CDR3 DNA reads TGTGCCAGCAGTCCAGTAACCACTGAAGCTTTCTTT.

This clonotype was seen ten or more times. This chain joins TRBV5-6 and TRBJ1-1; D not resolved. Trimming stripped 1 base from V and 0 bases from J, with 10 bases between. The CDR3 consists of 15 residues. Germline values: CDR1 SGHDT, CDR2 YYEEEE. The CDR3 here is CASSLFGRMNTEAFF. CDR3 sequence (DNA): TGTGCCAGCAGCTTGTTTGGCAGAATGAACACTGAAGCTTTCTTT.

The sample holds many counts of this clonotype. The rearrangement links TRBV12-3 or TRBV12-4 to TRBJ1-1; D is unresolved. Trimming left V 6 bases short and J 0 bases short, with 11 bases between. CDR3 length: 14 residues. The CDR3: CASRGGVLNTEAFF. As DNA, the CDR3 is TGTGCCAGCAGGGGTGGTGTTTTGAACACTGAAGCTTTCTTT.

This clonotype was seen at least ten times. The DNA is left out, because the CDR3 cannot be placed on it with certainty; the CDR3 is given as TCRdb lists it. This chain uses TRBV13 with TRBJ2-1; the table gives TRBD1 as D, unverified against the DNA. CDR1 is PRHDT, CDR2 FYEKMQ, per germline (reference sequence). Inclusive of both ends, the CDR3 amounts to 14 amino acids. CDR3 sequence: CASSFGQGAASEFF.

This clonotype was recorded a few times. The chain uses TRBV6-1 and TRBJ1-3; D gene ambiguous. Trimming left V 1 base short and J 0 bases short, with 7 bases between. Germline-derived CDR1 and CDR2 are MNHNS and SASEGT. The CDR3 loop spans 15 amino acids. In DNA, the CDR3 is TGTGCCAGCAGTGAAGGTTTTTACTCTGGAAACACCATATATTTT. Encoded protein: CASSEGFYSGNTIYF.

The sample holds a few counts of this clonotype. The V gene is TRBV10-1, the J gene TRBJ2-5; no clear D gene. V was cut by 2 bases and J by 2 bases, with 6 bases left in between. Germline assignment: CDR1 WNHNN and CDR2 SYGVQD (reference sequence). CDR3 length: 13 residues. The CDR3 region has the DNA TGCGCCAGCAGTGAGAAAACTCAAGAGACCCAGTACTTC. Its translation: CASSEKTQETQYF.

This clonotype appeared a few times. V is TRBV28 and J is TRBJ2-1, with D hard to call. The CDR3 length is 14 residues. V lost 2 bases and J 10 bases, leaving 15 bases between the germline ends. Germline V gives CDR1 MDHEN, CDR2 SYDVKM. As DNA, the CDR3 is TGTGCCAGCAGTTTAGGCCAGCCATCGGCGGAGCAGTTCTTC. Translating it yields CASSLGQPSAEQFF.

J is TRBJ2-1 and V is TRBV10-3, with 9 bases that match TRBD2. The J segment lost 6 bases and the V segment lost 2 bases, leaving 5 bases of the junction unmatched. The CDR3 has 15 amino acids. CDR1 is ENHRY, CDR2 SYGVKD, per germline. CDR3 bases: TGTGCCATCAGTGAGGGTAGCGGGAGTGGCAATGAGCAGTTCTTC. Its translation: CAISEGSGSGNEQFF.

V gene TRBV7-9 combines with J gene TRBJ1-4, with 7 bases matching TRBD1. The length of the CDR3 is 14 residues. The germline V gene has CDR1 SEHNR and CDR2 FQNEAQ (reference sequence). The ends lost 5 bases at V and 7 bases at J; junction bases unmatched: 7. The CDR3 sequence is CASSPRDRSEKLFF. The CDR3 bases are TGTGCCAGCAGCCCCCGGGACAGATCTGAAAAACTGTTTTTT.

This clonotype occurred many times. The chain is built from TRBV11-2 and TRBJ2-7; D gene uncertain. This CDR3 region has 15 residues. Trimming left V 0 bases short and J 0 bases short, with 9 bases between. In germline, CDR1 is SGHAT, CDR2 FQNNGV. CDR3 bases: TGTGCCAGCAGCTTAGACGACATCGGCTCCTACGAGCAGTACTTC. This codes for CASSLDDIGSYEQYF.

This clonotype was picked up many times. CDR3 DNA: TGCAGCGTTGCCCTTGCGGCCTGGGAGACCCAGTACTTC. Its protein product is CSVALAAWETQYF. The chain links TRBV29-1 to TRBJ2-5; unclear D gene. V shed 4 bases and J shed 5 bases, with 14 bases lying between them. CDR1 is SQVTM and CDR2 is ANQGSEA in the germline V gene. CDR3 length equals 13 residues.

This clonotype was seen a single time. The J gene is TRBJ1-3, the V gene TRBV20-1; D possibly corresponds to TRBD1 (5 bases). The CDR3 extends over 13 amino acids. V was pared by 3 bases and J by 0 bases, with 6 bases between. Looked up from germline, CDR1 is DFQATT and CDR2 is SNEGSKA (reference sequence). The CDR3: CSARTASGNTIYF. DNA of the CDR3: TGCAGTGCTAGGACAGCCTCTGGAAACACCATATATTTT.

This clonotype was picked up many times. CDR3 region: CSARGGGRAWFSSYEQYF. CDR3 DNA: TGCAGTGCTAGGGGTGGCGGGAGGGCTTGGTTTAGCTCCTACGAGCAGTACTTC. The gene calls are TRBV20-1 and TRBJ2-7; TRBD2 matches 9 bases. V shed 3 bases, J shed 0 bases, and the junction held 15 bases outside the gene matches. Germline V gives CDR1 DFQATT, CDR2 SNEGSKA (reference sequence). The CDR3 covers 18 residues.

The table lists this clonotype with a few counts. CDR3 in DNA: TGCGCCAGCAGCCGTTCCGAAGGCTGGAATGAAAAACTGTTTTTT. Amino acids: CASSRSEGWNEKLFF. This chain joins TRBV4-1 and TRBJ1-4; D remains ambiguous. This CDR3 spans 15 amino acids. CDR1 and CDR2 (germline): MGHRA, YSYEKL. Between the trimmed V and J ends, which lost 4 bases and 5 bases, there was a span of 14 bases.

The V gene is TRBV24-1, the J gene TRBJ2-1, with a weak D call TRBD2 (5 bases). Germline lookup yields CDR1 KGHDR and CDR2 SFDVKD. Trimming took 5 bases from V and 5 from J, leaving 9 bases between them. The CDR3 length is 13 residues. CDR3 DNA sequence: TGTGCCACCAGTGTGCTAGCAGACAATGAGCAGTTCTTC. Amino acid sequence: CATSVLADNEQFF.

As for this clonotype: Just one base apart from a much larger clone, this may be a read error. This chain connects TRBV12-3 or TRBV12-4 to TRBJ2-7, with D maybe TRBD2 (5 bases). The ends were cut back, 6 bases at V and 7 bases at J, with 16 bases in the middle. The CDR3 totals 13 residues. Here the CDR3 DNA reads TGTGCCAGCAGACTGGACCTAGCCGAAGAGCAGTACTTC. Translated, it gives CASRLDLAEEQYF.

The V and J genes are TRBV28 and TRBJ2-7; D perhaps matches TRBD2 (5 bases). CDR1 and CDR2 from the germline V gene are MDHEN and SYDVKM. This CDR3 spans 18 amino acids. V was trimmed by 6 bases and J by 3 bases, leaving 27 bases between them. Written as DNA, the CDR3 is TGTGCCAGCAGCATTATGCACCTAGGAAGAGGTGGACTCTACGAGCAGTACTTC. It translates to CASSIMHLGRGGLYEQYF.

The DNA of the CDR3 is TGCGCCAGCAGTATAGGGGCTAACTCTGGGGCCAACGTCCTGACTTTC. Protein sequence: CASSIGANSGANVLTF. This chain joins TRBV5-1 and TRBJ2-6; D may be TRBD1 (5 bases). There are 16 residues in the CDR3. The germline CDR1 and CDR2 sequences are SGHRS and YFSETQ. Trimming removed 5 bases from V and 0 bases from J, with 12 bases in between.

The chain employs TRBV20-1 and TRBJ1-2; D is unresolved. Deletions cut 0 bases from V and 2 bases from J, with 13 bases between. Per the germline V gene, CDR1 is DFQATT and CDR2 is SNEGSKA (reference sequence). CDR3 size: 15 residues. This CDR3 is CSARDLDVGNYGYTF. For the CDR3, the DNA is TGCAGTGCTAGAGATCTTGACGTGGGGAACTATGGCTACACCTTC.

The sample holds many counts of this clonotype. The chain carries TRBV5-1 and TRBJ2-3; D tentatively fits TRBD1 or TRBD2 (5 bases each). V shed 7 bases and J shed 2 bases, with 17 bases lying between them. Germline lookup yields CDR1 SGHRS and CDR2 YFSETQ. CDR3 size: 15 residues. CDR3 sequence: CASGGDARFTDTQYF. The CDR3 region has the DNA TGCGCCAGCGGGGGTGATGCGCGATTCACAGATACGCAGTATTTT. Full variable domain (rest looked up from reference TRBV5-1 and TRBJ2-3): KAGVTQTPRYLIKTRGQQVTLSCSPISGHRSVSWYQQTPGQGLQFLFEYFSETQRNKGNFPGRFSGRQFSNSRSEMNVSTLELGDSALYLCASGGDARFTDTQYFGPGTRLTVL.

V gene TRBV12-3 or TRBV12-4 combines with J gene TRBJ1-5, with D hard to call. The CDR3 has 16 amino acids. The V end lost 2 bases, the J end lost 0 bases, and 11 bases lay between the germline ends. CDR3 in amino acids: CASSLNLRYSNQPQHF. The DNA for the CDR3 is TGTGCCAGCAGTTTAAATCTGCGGTATAGCAATCAGCCCCAGCATTTT.

The chain has TRBV2 and TRBJ2-2, with TRBD1 identical over 9 bases. Germline-derived CDR1 and CDR2 are SNHLY and FYNNEI. V shed 6 bases and J 1 base; nucleotides not matched to a gene: 3. The CDR3 spans 15 residues. The CDR3 reads CASRKGQGNTGELFF. CDR3 in DNA: TGTGCCAGCAGGAAGGGACAGGGGAACACCGGGGAGCTGTTTTTT.

This clonotype occurred many times. The chain joins TRBV28 to TRBJ2-7; D gene uncertain. The CDR3 is made up of 13 amino acids. Trimming left V 8 bases short and J 3 bases short, with 14 bases between. Germline V gives CDR1 MDHEN, CDR2 SYDVKM. CDR3 DNA: TGTGCCAGCGGTTACATCACCAGCTACGAGCAGTACTTC. This encodes CASGYITSYEQYF. Variable domain in full (rest from reference TRBV28 and TRBJ2-7): DVKVTQSSRYLVKRTGEKVFLECVQDMDHENMFWYRQDPGLGLRLIYFSYDVKMKEKGDIPEGYSVSREKKERFSLILESASTNQTSMYLCASGYITSYEQYFGPGTRLTVT.

The chain combines TRBV3-1 with TRBJ2-7, with D tentatively TRBD2 (5 bases). V lost 4 bases and J 4 bases, leaving 8 bases between the germline ends. Germline V lookup: CDR1 LGHDT, CDR2 YNNKEL (reference sequence). There are 12 residues in the CDR3. Here the CDR3 DNA reads TGTGCCAGCAGCCCTGGACTTTACGAGCAGTACTTC. Translated, it gives CASSPGLYEQYF.

At least ten counts were recorded for this clonotype. J is TRBJ1-1 and V is TRBV24-1; D is unresolved. This CDR3 is built from 13 residues. CDR1 and CDR2 from the germline V gene are KGHDR and SFDVKD. V was shortened by 3 bases and J by 5 bases, with 9 bases between the two germline ends. CDR3 DNA sequence: TGTGCCACCAGTGATCAAGAGGCAACTGAAGCTTTCTTT. This translates into CATSDQEATEAFF.

The chain joins TRBV3-1 to TRBJ2-7; the match to TRBD2 covers 10 bases. CDR3 length: 15 amino acids. The V segment lost 4 bases and the J segment 3 bases; nucleotides outside the gene matches: 6. CDR1 and CDR2 (germline): LGHDT, YNNKEL (reference sequence). As DNA, the CDR3 is TGTGCCAGCAGCCTTACCGGGACTAGCGACTACGAGCAGTACTTC. As protein: CASSLTGTSDYEQYF.

This clonotype has just a few counts. This clone may be a read error of a much larger clone one base away. This chain joins TRBV6-1 and TRBJ2-7; 10 bases are shared with TRBD1. V trimming: 8 bases; J trimming: 2 bases; junction bases outside the gene matches: 0. Germline CDR1 reads MNHNS; CDR2 reads SASEGT. The CDR3 has 12 residues. In nucleotides, the CDR3 is TGTGCCAGCGGGACAGGGGCCTACGAGCAGTACTTC. Encoded protein: CASGTGAYEQYF.

A single count supports this clonotype. This may be a read error: a much more frequent sequence differs by one nucleotide. This chain links TRBV12-3 or TRBV12-4 with TRBJ2-7, with no clear D. Trimming took off 3 bases at V and 7 bases at J, with 10 bases between the two ends. The CDR3 has 12 amino acids. CDR3 residues: CASSFLVDEQYF. The CDR3 coding sequence is TGTGCCAGCAGTTTTTTAGTCGATGAGCAGTACTTC.